Presented here are 29 T cell receptor beta chains from one specimen sequenced in a study of naive and memory T cell subsets. The beta constant-region primer was an equimolar mix of two oligonucleotides covering TRBC1 and TRBC2. Ligated cDNA was amplified by four rounds of PCR with nested alpha and beta constant-region primers and SP2. TCRdb reprocessed the UMI-ligation and nested PCR reads via MiXCR and lists one record per CDR3 protein. The sample holds under 25,000 distinct CDR3 sequences, approximately 8.8% seen once. Sequencing was performed on central memory CD8+ T cells from blood. The receptors stem from a human donor in good health.

This clonotype was seen ten or more times. V usage is TRBV16 and J usage is TRBJ1-2; the D gene is possibly TRBD1 (5 bases). Germline CDR1 is KGHSY and CDR2 is FQNENV. The CDR3 is 13 residues long. V shed 4 bases and J shed 2 bases, with 8 bases lying between them. The CDR3 region has the DNA TGTGCCAGCAGCCCCGGGGGGAACTATGGCTACACCTTC. Translation gives CASSPGGNYGYTF.

The sample holds many counts of this clonotype. The genes are TRBV14 and TRBJ1-5; tentatively, D is TRBD1 (5 bases). The germline CDR1 and CDR2 sequences are SGHDN and FVKESK. The V end lost 0 bases, the J end lost 6 bases, and 12 bases lay between the germline ends. The length of the CDR3 is 15 residues. CDR3 nucleotides: TGTGCCAGCAGCCAAGATGCAGGGTGGGGTCAGCCCCAGCATTTT. It codes for CASSQDAGWGQPQHF. The full variable domain, rest sourced from reference TRBV14 and TRBJ1-5, is EAGVTQFPSHSVIEKGQTVTLRCDPISGHDNLYWYRRVMGKEIKFLLHFVKESKQDESGMPNNRFLAERTGGTYSTLKVQPAELEDSGVYFCASSQDAGWGQPQHFGDGTRLSIL.

The chain links TRBV7-2 to TRBJ1-2; TRBD1 agrees at 9 bases. The CDR3 totals 15 residues. Germline V CDR1 and CDR2: SGHTA, FQGNSA. V gave up 5 bases and J gave up 8 bases; unmatched junction bases: 12. The CDR3 DNA sequence: TGTGCCAGCAGCATTTTAGGGACAGGGATTGGCGGCTACACCTTC. Amino acids: CASSILGTGIGGYTF.

This clonotype occurred many times. V is TRBV12-3 or TRBV12-4 and J is TRBJ1-2, with a tentative D call TRBD1 (5 bases). V was pared by 8 bases and J by 8 bases, with 18 bases between. The CDR3 covers 13 residues. The CDR3 protein is CASWGGTPIGYTF. In DNA form, the CDR3 reads TGTGCCAGCTGGGGCGGGACCCCTATCGGCTACACCTTC.

In its sample, this clonotype is medium-sized. The V gene is TRBV4-3, the J gene TRBJ2-7; TRBD2 agrees at 7 bases. With 4 bases clipped from V and 6 bases from J, the junction kept 15 bases outside the gene matches. Germline V gene sequence: CDR1 LGHNA, CDR2 YSLEER. The CDR3 covers 16 residues. In DNA, the CDR3 is TGCGCCAGCAGCCCCGACCCGGCGGGAGAGGCGGGCGAGCAGTACTTC. This codes for CASSPDPAGEAGEQYF.

The V and J genes are TRBV28 and TRBJ1-5; D ambiguous. CDR3 length: 15 residues. Germline assignment: CDR1 MDHEN and CDR2 SYDVKM. The V and J ends lost 3 bases and 11 bases respectively, with 20 bases between them. The CDR3 region is CASSLRQSEVEAQHF. The DNA of the CDR3 is TGTGCCAGCAGTTTGAGGCAATCCGAGGTTGAGGCCCAGCATTTT.

In its sample, this clonotype was seen many times. The chain combines TRBV5-1 with TRBJ2-1, with unresolved D. The CDR3 is 16 residues long. Trimming pared 5 bases from V and 1 base from J, leaving 16 bases between. Germline V gene sequence: CDR1 SGHRS, CDR2 YFSETQ. Here the CDR3 reads CASSTTATLSYNEQFF. The CDR3 DNA is TGCGCCAGCAGTACGACGGCGACCTTATCCTACAATGAGCAGTTCTTC.

V is TRBV2 and J is TRBJ2-1; D is unclear. The CDR3 runs to 13 residues. Germline V gene sequence: CDR1 SNHLY, CDR2 FYNNEI. The V and J ends lost 4 bases and 3 bases respectively, with 7 bases between them. The CDR3 loop is CASSVGRYNEQFF. The CDR3 nucleotides read TGTGCCAGCAGTGTAGGGCGCTACAATGAGCAGTTCTTC. The full variable domain, in which reference TRBV2 and TRBJ2-1 provide the parts outside the CDR3, is EPEVTQTPSHQVTQMGQEVILRCVPISNHLYFYWYRQILGQKVEFLVSFYNNEISEKSEIFDDQFSVERPDGSNFTLKIRSTKLEDSAMYFCASSVGRYNEQFFGPGTRLTVL.

The J gene is TRBJ2-7, the V gene TRBV5-1, with D perhaps assigned TRBD1 or TRBD2 (5 bases each). The CDR3 extends over 15 amino acids. CDR1 and CDR2 (germline): SGHRS, YFSETQ. V shed 0 bases and J shed 4 bases, with 14 bases lying between them. The CDR3 region is CASSLGTSGFYEQYF. For the CDR3, the DNA is TGCGCCAGCAGCTTGGGGACTTCAGGGTTTTACGAGCAGTACTTC. Based on the CDR3 plus reference TRBV5-1 and TRBJ2-7, the full variable domain is KAGVTQTPRYLIKTRGQQVTLSCSPISGHRSVSWYQQTPGQGLQFLFEYFSETQRNKGNFPGRFSGRQFSNSRSEMNVSTLELGDSALYLCASSLGTSGFYEQYFGPGTRLTVT.

In its sample, this clonotype was seen many times. The genes are TRBV28 and TRBJ1-3; D uncertain. The CDR3 contains 11 residues. Germline-derived CDR1 and CDR2 are MDHEN and SYDVKM. Deletions cut 8 bases from V and 2 bases from J, with 4 bases between. CDR3 protein: CASGPGNTIYF. The CDR3 DNA is TGTGCCAGCGGCCCTGGAAACACCATATATTTT.

This clonotype showed up many times. The chain has TRBV28 and TRBJ2-7; 11 bases fit TRBD1. Trimming took 10 bases from V and 5 from J; bases not matched to a gene: 7. CDR3 size: 13 residues. Germline CDR1 and CDR2: MDHEN and SYDVKM. The CDR3 bases are TGTGCCATCGGACAGGGGGCGTTTGACGAGCAGTACTTC. Translation: CAIGQGAFDEQYF.

This clonotype was recorded many times. The V and J genes are TRBV9 and TRBJ2-7, with 7 positions matching TRBD1. The germline V gene encodes CDR1 SGDLS and CDR2 YYNGEE. The CDR3 extends over 15 amino acids. V shed 3 bases and J 9 bases; nucleotides not matched to a gene: 15. As DNA, the CDR3 is TGTGCCAGCAGCGCGGGACAGTGGGAATCTGAGCCGCAGTACTTC. Its protein is CASSAGQWESEPQYF. Using reference TRBV9 and TRBJ2-7 for the parts outside the CDR3, the full variable domain is DSGVTQTPKHLITATGQRVTLRCSPRSGDLSVYWYQQSLDQGLQFLIQYYNGEERAKGNILERFSAQQFPDLHSELNLSSLELGDSALYFCASSAGQWESEPQYFGPGTRLTVT.

This clonotype has a count of ten or more. In nucleotides, the CDR3 is TGTGCCAGCAGACAAATGAACACTGAAGCTTTCTTT. Residues: CASRQMNTEAFF. V and J are TRBV6-2 or TRBV6-3 and TRBJ1-1; D is ambiguous. Germline V gives CDR1 MNHEY, CDR2 SVGEGT. The CDR3 contains 12 residues. The V end was cut by 6 bases, the J end by 0 bases, with 5 bases between.

This clonotype showed up many times. The chain recombines TRBV20-1 with TRBJ1-4, with D uncertain. The V end lost 1 base, the J end lost 5 bases, and 11 bases lay between the germline ends. Germline CDR1 is DFQATT and CDR2 is SNEGSKA (reference sequence). The CDR3 totals 14 residues. The CDR3 sequence: CSARGVKENEKLFF. CDR3 DNA sequence: TGCAGTGCTAGAGGCGTCAAGGAAAATGAAAAACTGTTTTTT.

This clonotype was detected ten times or more. The V call is TRBV20-1, the J call TRBJ2-4; TRBD2 matches at 8 bases. The V and J ends lost 3 bases and 13 bases, in that order; junction bases with no gene match: 11. Germline V gene data show CDR1 as DFQATT and CDR2 as SNEGSKA (reference sequence). The CDR3 runs 13 residues. In DNA form, the CDR3 reads TGCAGTGCTAGTATCGGGCTAGCGGGTTTCCAGTACTTC. Translation: CSASIGLAGFQYF.

The V call is TRBV27, the J call TRBJ2-3; D call uncertain. There are 16 residues in the CDR3. Per germline, CDR1 MNHEY and CDR2 SMNVEV (reference sequence). Between the trimmed V and J ends, which lost 5 bases and 0 bases, there was a span of 15 bases. CDR3 amino acids: CASSPSSEGSTDTQYF. The CDR3 bases are TGTGCCAGCAGTCCCTCCAGCGAAGGCAGCACAGATACGCAGTATTTT.

This clonotype was found many times. CDR3 region: CASSLRTGGSYNEQFF. In DNA, the CDR3 is TGTGCCAGCAGCCTCCGGACAGGGGGCTCCTACAATGAGCAGTTCTTC. The rearrangement links TRBV7-6 to TRBJ2-1; 10 positions agree with TRBD1. The V segment lost 5 bases and the J segment 0 bases; nucleotides outside the gene matches: 4. Germline CDR1 is SGHVS and CDR2 is FNYEAQ. The CDR3 is 16 residues long.

This clonotype was recorded at least ten times. The genes are TRBV5-6 and TRBJ2-3; D remains ambiguous. With 5 bases removed from V and 0 bases from J, the gap between germline ends came to 10 bases. The CDR3 is 14 residues long. In germline, CDR1 is SGHDT, CDR2 YYEEEE. Here the CDR3 DNA reads TGTGCCAGCAGAATAGTGGGAAGCACAGATACGCAGTATTTT. This translates into CASRIVGSTDTQYF.

This chain joins TRBV28 and TRBJ2-7; 8 bases match TRBD1. With 5 bases clipped from V and 6 bases from J, the junction kept 12 bases outside the gene matches. The CDR3 has 15 amino acids. Germline CDR1 is MDHEN and CDR2 is SYDVKM. For the CDR3, the DNA is TGTGCCAGCAGTCTCCTCGGACAGGGCGGGTCCGAGCAGTACTTC. This gives the protein CASSLLGQGGSEQYF.

This clonotype has only a few counts. The rearrangement links TRBV24-1 to TRBJ2-1; 9 nucleotides agree with TRBD2. Germline V gives CDR1 KGHDR, CDR2 SFDVKD. There are 16 residues in the CDR3. The V segment lost 1 base and the J segment 1 base; nucleotides outside the gene matches: 1. The CDR3 protein is CATSDFLAGSYNEQFF. DNA of the CDR3: TGTGCCACCAGTGATTTTCTAGCGGGGTCCTACAATGAGCAGTTCTTC.

This clonotype was picked up one time. The chain uses TRBV28 and TRBJ1-5; 7 nucleotides line up with TRBD1. The CDR3 contains 15 residues. Germline CDR1 MDHEN, CDR2 SYDVKM. J lost 4 bases, V lost 6 bases, and 9 bases had no gene match. The CDR3 DNA reads TGTGCCAGCAGCACCCGACAGGGTTGGAATCAGCCCCAGCATTTT. Amino acid sequence: CASSTRQGWNQPQHF.

The chain carries TRBV15 and TRBJ2-7; D is tentatively TRBD1 or TRBD2 (5 bases each). Deletions cut 0 bases from V and 0 bases from J, with 15 bases between. CDR3 size: 17 residues. Germline CDR1 LNHNV, CDR2 YYDKDF (reference sequence). The CDR3 DNA reads TGTGCCACCAGCAGAGATCTTGTCGGGACCAACTCCTACGAGCAGTACTTC. This encodes CATSRDLVGTNSYEQYF. Based on the CDR3 plus reference TRBV15 and TRBJ2-7, the full variable domain is DAMVIQNPRYQVTQFGKPVTLSCSQTLNHNVMYWYQQKSSQAPKLLFHYYDKDFNNEADTPDNFQSRRPNTSFCFLDIRSPGLGDTAMYLCATSRDLVGTNSYEQYFGPGTRLTVT.

The rearrangement links TRBV6-1 to TRBJ2-1; TRBD2 agrees at 9 bases. Losses at the gene ends were 3 bases for V and 2 bases for J; bases not matched to a gene: 5. Germline V gives CDR1 MNHNS, CDR2 SASEGT. The CDR3 spans 16 residues. This chain's CDR3 is CASSDLAGVTYNEQFF. The CDR3 DNA reads as TGTGCCAGCAGTGATTTAGCGGGAGTGACCTACAATGAGCAGTTCTTC.

This clonotype was detected only a few times. The V call is TRBV27, the J call TRBJ2-7; D remains ambiguous. The CDR3 covers 13 residues. The germline CDR1 and CDR2 sequences are MNHEY and SMNVEV (reference sequence). Trimming stripped 3 bases from V and 2 bases from J, with 8 bases between. As DNA, the CDR3 is TGTGCCAGCAGTTTCGGGCAGACCTACGAGCAGTACTTC. This gives the protein CASSFGQTYEQYF.

This clonotype was seen ten or more times. The chain joins TRBV6-5 to TRBJ1-1; D might be TRBD1 (6 bases). The CDR3 runs 11 residues. Germline CDR1 is MNHEY and CDR2 is SVGAGI. V lost 6 bases, J lost 4 bases, and 6 bases lay in between. The CDR3 spells CASRGGTEAFF. The CDR3 nucleotides read TGTGCCAGCAGAGGGGGCACTGAAGCTTTCTTT.

This clonotype has a handful of counts. The chain has TRBV27 and TRBJ1-2; no reliable D call. Trimming removed 5 bases at V and 6 bases at J, with 25 bases between. This CDR3 spans 17 amino acids. Germline assignment: CDR1 MNHEY and CDR2 SMNVEV (reference sequence). CDR3 in amino acids: CASSPIFLWTMTHGYTF. For the CDR3, the DNA is TGTGCCAGCAGTCCAATTTTCTTATGGACGATGACTCATGGCTACACCTTC.

The chain uses TRBV5-1 and TRBJ2-2, with 9 bases lining up with TRBD2. The V gene's germline CDR1 is SGHRS and CDR2 YFSETQ. V dropped 4 bases and J dropped 7; count of bases not matched to a gene: 5. There are 14 residues in the CDR3. The CDR3 bases are TGCGCCAGCAGCCCCTGGACTAGCGTCGGGGAGCTGTTTTTT. This encodes CASSPWTSVGELFF. Drawing the rest from reference TRBV5-1 and TRBJ2-2, the complete variable domain is KAGVTQTPRYLIKTRGQQVTLSCSPISGHRSVSWYQQTPGQGLQFLFEYFSETQRNKGNFPGRFSGRQFSNSRSEMNVSTLELGDSALYLCASSPWTSVGELFFGEGSRLTVL.

The chain combines TRBV19 with TRBJ1-5; D not resolved. Per germline, CDR1 LNHDA and CDR2 SQIVND (reference sequence). The CDR3 has 14 residues. Trimming took off 5 bases at V and 0 bases at J, with 8 bases between the two ends. DNA of the CDR3: TGTGCCAGTAGTGAACTCAATAGCAATCAGCCCCAGCATTTT. As protein: CASSELNSNQPQHF.

This chain joins TRBV3-1 and TRBJ2-5, with unresolved D. With 6 bases removed from V and 3 bases from J, the gap between germline ends came to 14 bases. Germline V gives CDR1 LGHDT, CDR2 YNNKEL (reference sequence). The CDR3 covers 14 residues. CDR3 in DNA: TGTGCCAGCAGGCCCCCAGCGAGTAAAGAGACCCAGTACTTC. Amino acids: CASRPPASKETQYF.